This T cell receptor (beta chain) was sequenced for a study of blood T cells in healthy people across ages. This CDR3 is built from 16 residues. The V and J ends lost 5 bases and 0 bases, in that order; junction bases with no gene match: 5. The germline CDR1 and CDR2 sequences are SGHTA and FQGNSA. Per sample, a minimum of 6.5 million PBMCs were isolated. With a J-beta primer mix and a sample-barcoded 5' primer, a second PCR ran about 7 to 11 cycles. A template-switch adaptor that had 12 random nucleotides put a tag on each cDNA molecule. From the 5' RACE reads, TCRdb called clonotypes with MiXCR, one entry per CDR3 protein. This table holds about 700,000 distinct CDR3 sequences, roughly 30% found once. In this sample, this clonotype turned up many times.

The sample taken for sequencing was blood. The chain combines TRBV7-2 with TRBJ2-1; 9 positions match TRBD2. The clonotype originates from a woman older than 75 in good health. The CDR3 bases are TGTGCCAGCAGCCGCGGGGGGGCTTTCTCCTACAATGAGCAGTTCTTC. Translated, it gives CASSRGGAFSYNEQFF.